This is a list of T cell receptor beta chains from one sample in a study of naive and memory T cell subsets. TCRdb ran MiXCR on the UMI-ligation and nested PCR reads and lists one entry per CDR3 protein. The table has about 100,000 distinct CDR3 sequences, 14% seen once. The sample comprised naive CD8+ T cells from blood. Receptors originate from a human donor in good health. The CDR3 runs from the conserved cysteine through the conserved F or W. The order of the fields is D gene, J gene, V gene, clone size, CDR3 DNA, CDR3 protein. D genes are given only for firm matches. Some rows mark clone size as missing; the rest say once, few, many or name a class of expanded clone.

d_call: .; j_call: TRBJ2-5; v_call: TRBV15; clone_size: .; cdr3_nt: TGTGCCACCAGCAGGGACGAGACCCAGTACTTC; cdr3_aa: CATSRDETQYF
d_call: TRBD1; j_call: TRBJ2-1; v_call: TRBV28; clone_size: .; cdr3_nt: TGTGCCACCAGCACAGGGGATGAGCAGTTCTTC; cdr3_aa: CATSTGDEQFF
d_call: .; j_call: TRBJ1-1; v_call: TRBV4-2; clone_size: .; cdr3_nt: TGTGCCAGCAGCCCCTCTTGGGGTGAGGCTGAAGCTTTCTTT; cdr3_aa: CASSPSWGEAEAFF
d_call: .; j_call: TRBJ2-1; v_call: TRBV30; clone_size: .; cdr3_nt: TGTGCCTGGTCCGAGACAGGCCTCTACAATGAGCAGTTCTTC; cdr3_aa: CAWSETGLYNEQFF
d_call: TRBD1; j_call: TRBJ1-2; v_call: TRBV9; clone_size: few; cdr3_nt: TGTGCCAGCAGCATTGCGGGACAGGGTTCGTACGGCTACACCTTC; cdr3_aa: CASSIAGQGSYGYTF
d_call: .; j_call: TRBJ2-1; v_call: TRBV24-1; clone_size: once; cdr3_nt: TGTGCCACCAGTGATTTGGAAATCAATGAGCAGTTCTTC; cdr3_aa: CATSDLEINEQFF
d_call: TRBD1; j_call: TRBJ2-3; v_call: TRBV7-2; clone_size: .; cdr3_nt: TGTGCCAGCAGAGTGAGACAGGGGGCTTACACAGATACGCAGTATTTT; cdr3_aa: CASRVRQGAYTDTQYF
d_call: TRBD1; j_call: TRBJ1-1; v_call: TRBV12-3/TRBV12-4; clone_size: .; cdr3_nt: TGTGCCAGCAGTTGGGACAGGAACACTGAAGCTTTCTTT; cdr3_aa: CASSWDRNTEAFF
d_call: TRBD2; j_call: TRBJ2-1; v_call: TRBV6-5; clone_size: once; cdr3_nt: TGTGCCAGCAGTTCCGAGACTAGCGCCCGGGACAATGAGCAGTTCTTC; cdr3_aa: CASSSETSARDNEQFF
d_call: .; j_call: TRBJ2-1; v_call: TRBV28; clone_size: .; cdr3_nt: TGTGCCAGCAGTTTGACGAAGAGCTCCTACAATGAGCAGTTCTTC; cdr3_aa: CASSLTKSSYNEQFF
d_call: .; j_call: TRBJ2-7; v_call: TRBV13; clone_size: .; cdr3_nt: TGTGCCAGCACCTGGGGGCAGGGGACATCCTACGAGCAGTACTTC; cdr3_aa: CASTWGQGTSYEQYF
d_call: .; j_call: TRBJ2-7; v_call: TRBV10-3; clone_size: few; cdr3_nt: TGTGCCATCAGTGAGGGCCCGGGAGCTGGCTACGAGCAGTACTTC; cdr3_aa: CAISEGPGAGYEQYF
d_call: .; j_call: TRBJ2-7; v_call: TRBV12-3/TRBV12-4; clone_size: few; cdr3_nt: TGTGCCAGCAGTTTTTTGGGGGCGGGCGAGCAGTACTTC; cdr3_aa: CASSFLGAGEQYF
d_call: TRBD2; j_call: TRBJ2-3; v_call: TRBV3-1; clone_size: few; cdr3_nt: TGTGCCAGCAGCCGGGGGACTAGCGGGGGAGATACGCAGTATTTT; cdr3_aa: CASSRGTSGGDTQYF
d_call: .; j_call: TRBJ2-7; v_call: TRBV7-9; clone_size: .; cdr3_nt: TGTGCCAGCAGCTTAATCAGCTACGAGCAGTACTTC; cdr3_aa: CASSLISYEQYF
d_call: TRBD1; j_call: TRBJ1-5; v_call: TRBV6-1; clone_size: .; cdr3_nt: TGTGCCAGCAATCATAAAGCAGGGACAGGCAGAGAATTTGATCAGCCCCAGCATTTT; cdr3_aa: CASNHKAGTGREFDQPQHF
d_call: .; j_call: TRBJ1-2; v_call: TRBV19; clone_size: .; cdr3_nt: TGTGCCAGTGAGGGACCGAACTATGGCTACACCTTC; cdr3_aa: CASEGPNYGYTF
d_call: .; j_call: TRBJ2-3; v_call: TRBV5-6; clone_size: .; cdr3_nt: TGTGCCAGCAGCTTTTGGTCCACAGATACGCAGTATTTT; cdr3_aa: CASSFWSTDTQYF
d_call: .; j_call: TRBJ2-7; v_call: TRBV4-1; clone_size: few; cdr3_nt: TGCGCCAGCAGCCAAGAGGCGCAGGGGCCCTACGAGCAGTACTTC; cdr3_aa: CASSQEAQGPYEQYF
d_call: TRBD1; j_call: TRBJ2-2; v_call: TRBV6-5; clone_size: .; cdr3_nt: TGTGCCAGCAGGCCTGACAGGGGACCCACCGGGGAGCTGTTTTTT; cdr3_aa: CASRPDRGPTGELFF
d_call: .; j_call: TRBJ1-5; v_call: TRBV6-5; clone_size: few; cdr3_nt: TGTGCCAGCAGTGCACTAAGGGGGCAGCCCCAGCATTTT; cdr3_aa: CASSALRGQPQHF
d_call: TRBD2; j_call: TRBJ2-7; v_call: TRBV7-9; clone_size: many; cdr3_nt: TGTGCCAGCAGCCCCCCTGGCGGGGGCGAGCAGTACTTC; cdr3_aa: CASSPPGGGEQYF
d_call: TRBD2; j_call: TRBJ2-1; v_call: TRBV12-3/TRBV12-4; clone_size: once; cdr3_nt: TGTGCCAGCAGTTTTACCGCACTAGCGGGAGATGAGCAGTTCTTC; cdr3_aa: CASSFTALAGDEQFF
d_call: .; j_call: TRBJ2-3; v_call: TRBV12-3/TRBV12-4; clone_size: few; cdr3_nt: TGTGCCAGCAGTTTTGGGGAGGGGACAGTCACAGATACGCAGTATTTT; cdr3_aa: CASSFGEGTVTDTQYF
d_call: .; j_call: TRBJ2-7; v_call: TRBV6-1; clone_size: .; cdr3_nt: TGTGCCAGCAGCTGGGCAGGGGACACCTACGAGCAGTACTTC; cdr3_aa: CASSWAGDTYEQYF
d_call: TRBD2; j_call: TRBJ2-5; v_call: TRBV12-3/TRBV12-4; clone_size: .; cdr3_nt: TGTGCCAGCAGAGGACTAGCGCAGGAGACCCAGTACTTC; cdr3_aa: CASRGLAQETQYF
d_call: .; j_call: TRBJ1-1; v_call: TRBV6-5; clone_size: .; cdr3_nt: TGTGCCAGCAGTTACTCGAATGGAGAAGCTTTCTTT; cdr3_aa: CASSYSNGEAFF
d_call: TRBD1; j_call: TRBJ2-5; v_call: TRBV6-6; clone_size: many; cdr3_nt: TGTGCCAGCAGTTACCAAGGGACAGGGCAAGAGACCCAGTACTTC; cdr3_aa: CASSYQGTGQETQYF
d_call: TRBD1; j_call: TRBJ2-1; v_call: TRBV12-5; clone_size: .; cdr3_nt: TGTGCTAGTGGGCCGGGACAGGGCTCCTACAATGAGCAGTTCTTC; cdr3_aa: CASGPGQGSYNEQFF
d_call: .; j_call: TRBJ2-6; v_call: TRBV12-3/TRBV12-4; clone_size: .; cdr3_nt: TGTGCCAGCATCGCCTCTGGGGCCAACGTCCTGACTTTC; cdr3_aa: CASIASGANVLTF
d_call: TRBD2; j_call: TRBJ2-7; v_call: TRBV6-2/TRBV6-3; clone_size: few; cdr3_nt: TGTGCCAGCAGTTCCATAGGACTAGCGGGGACAATCTACGAGCAGTACTTC; cdr3_aa: CASSSIGLAGTIYEQYF
d_call: TRBD2; j_call: TRBJ2-7; v_call: TRBV4-3; clone_size: few; cdr3_nt: TGCGCCAGCAGCCAAGCTATAAACGGACTAGCGGGGGACTACGAGCAGTACTTC; cdr3_aa: CASSQAINGLAGDYEQYF
d_call: .; j_call: TRBJ1-1; v_call: TRBV25-1; clone_size: .; cdr3_nt: TGTGCCAGCAGTGGACTTCCAACGGAGCGGACTGAAGCTTTCTTT; cdr3_aa: CASSGLPTERTEAFF
d_call: TRBD1; j_call: TRBJ1-1; v_call: TRBV10-3; clone_size: many; cdr3_nt: TGTGCCATCAGTGAGACAGGGGTTGCCACTGAAGCTTTCTTT; cdr3_aa: CAISETGVATEAFF
d_call: TRBD1; j_call: TRBJ1-4; v_call: TRBV7-9; clone_size: .; cdr3_nt: TGTGCCAGCAGTTCATCGGTCGCAGGGGGGTTTTGGACTAATGAAAAACTGTTTTTT; cdr3_aa: CASSSSVAGGFWTNEKLFF
d_call: .; j_call: TRBJ1-3; v_call: TRBV20-1; clone_size: .; cdr3_nt: TGCAGTGCTAGAGATACGCCTGAAGGGGGAAACACCATATATTTT; cdr3_aa: CSARDTPEGGNTIYF
d_call: .; j_call: TRBJ2-1; v_call: TRBV12-3/TRBV12-4; clone_size: .; cdr3_nt: TGTGCCAGCAGTTTTATGACGGGTGGAGTGACCAATGAGCAGTTCTTC; cdr3_aa: CASSFMTGGVTNEQFF
d_call: .; j_call: TRBJ2-1; v_call: TRBV24-1; clone_size: few; cdr3_nt: TGTGCCACCAGTGATTTGGAGAGCTCCTACAATGAGCAGTTCTTC; cdr3_aa: CATSDLESSYNEQFF
d_call: .; j_call: TRBJ2-4; v_call: TRBV27; clone_size: few; cdr3_nt: TGTGCCAGCAAGGATCTAGCCAAAAACATTCAGTACTTC; cdr3_aa: CASKDLAKNIQYF
d_call: .; j_call: TRBJ2-7; v_call: TRBV28; clone_size: .; cdr3_nt: TGTGCCAGCAGGTCCGCCGCGGCGGGGTACGAGCAGTACTTC; cdr3_aa: CASRSAAAGYEQYF
d_call: .; j_call: TRBJ2-1; v_call: TRBV12-3/TRBV12-4; clone_size: .; cdr3_nt: TGTGCCAACAGTTTTGGGTCTAGGAATGAGCAGTTCTTC; cdr3_aa: CANSFGSRNEQFF
d_call: .; j_call: TRBJ2-7; v_call: TRBV20-1; clone_size: few; cdr3_nt: TGCAGTGCTAGAGATCGGCTGGTCTCCTACGAGCAGTACTTC; cdr3_aa: CSARDRLVSYEQYF
d_call: .; j_call: TRBJ1-1; v_call: TRBV6-1; clone_size: few; cdr3_nt: TGTGCCAGCAGTGACGTGGAAGCTTTCTTT; cdr3_aa: CASSDVEAFF
d_call: .; j_call: TRBJ2-1; v_call: TRBV3-1; clone_size: few; cdr3_nt: TGTGCCAGCAGCCACGGCACGAGCTCCTACAATGAGCAGTTCTTC; cdr3_aa: CASSHGTSSYNEQFF
d_call: .; j_call: TRBJ2-3; v_call: TRBV28; clone_size: .; cdr3_nt: TGTGCCAGCAGTTTCCGACAGGGGAGGGCTTCAGATACGCAGTATTTT; cdr3_aa: CASSFRQGRASDTQYF
d_call: .; j_call: TRBJ1-5; v_call: TRBV12-5; clone_size: few; cdr3_nt: TGTGCTAGTGGTTCCTCAGGGGCTGGGCAGCCCCAGCATTTT; cdr3_aa: CASGSSGAGQPQHF
d_call: TRBD2; j_call: TRBJ2-1; v_call: TRBV12-3/TRBV12-4; clone_size: many; cdr3_nt: TGTGCCAGCAGTTGGGCTAGCGGGGGGGCCTATGAGCAGTTCTTC; cdr3_aa: CASSWASGGAYEQFF
d_call: .; j_call: TRBJ1-2; v_call: TRBV10-3; clone_size: .; cdr3_nt: TGTGCCATCACTACGGACAGCTACTATGGCTACACCTTC; cdr3_aa: CAITTDSYYGYTF
d_call: .; j_call: TRBJ2-3; v_call: TRBV4-3; clone_size: .; cdr3_nt: TGCGCCAGCAGCCTCGTTGGCCTTAACACAGATACGCAGTATTTT; cdr3_aa: CASSLVGLNTDTQYF